This is a list of T cell receptor beta chains from one sample in a study of beta chain features in type 1 diabetes. Only in-frame clones appear in the TCRdb table, and some are missing; sequencing was by immunoSEQ multiplex PCR. The sample has over 300,000 clones; 6.5% to 10% are singletons. The sample consisted of central memory CD4+ T cells from blood. The receptor source for this set is a woman aged 18-29 years in good health. The CDR3 runs from the conserved cysteine through the conserved F or W. Each record gives: D gene, V gene, J gene, clone size, CDR3 DNA, CDR3 protein. D genes are given only for firm matches. The size entry is marked missing in some rows and otherwise reads once, few, many or a size class.

d_call: -; v_call: TRBV19; j_call: TRBJ2-6; clone_size: few; cdr3_nt: TGTGCCAGTAGGAAGCCGCGCTCTGGGGCCAACGTCCTGACTTTC; cdr3_aa: CASRKPRSGANVLTF
d_call: TRBD2; v_call: TRBV6-1; j_call: TRBJ2-5; clone_size: -; cdr3_nt: TGTGCCAGCAGAACCGGGACTAGTCTGGAGACCCAGTACTTC; cdr3_aa: CASRTGTSLETQYF
d_call: TRBD2; v_call: TRBV7-6; j_call: TRBJ2-1; clone_size: -; cdr3_nt: TGTGCCAGCAGCTTATTCGGCACTAGCGGGAGCAATGAGCAGTTCTTC; cdr3_aa: CASSLFGTSGSNEQFF
d_call: -; v_call: TRBV7-2; j_call: TRBJ1-2; clone_size: -; cdr3_nt: TGTGCCAGCAGCTTGGAACCAACTAACTATGGCTACACCTTC; cdr3_aa: CASSLEPTNYGYTF
d_call: TRBD1; v_call: TRBV29-1; j_call: TRBJ2-2; clone_size: few; cdr3_nt: TGCAGCGTAGCTAGGGGGCCCACCGGGGAGCTGTTTTTT; cdr3_aa: CSVARGPTGELFF
d_call: -; v_call: TRBV9; j_call: TRBJ1-2; clone_size: few; cdr3_nt: TGTGCCAGCAGCGCCCTGGGGAGGGAGGATGGCTACACCTTC; cdr3_aa: CASSALGREDGYTF
d_call: -; v_call: TRBV6-9; j_call: TRBJ2-1; clone_size: -; cdr3_nt: TGTGCCAGCAGTTTCCCCGAGGAGCGGACCTACAATGAGCAGTTCTTC; cdr3_aa: CASSFPEERTYNEQFF
d_call: TRBD2; v_call: TRBV7-9; j_call: TRBJ2-3; clone_size: -; cdr3_nt: TGTGCCAGCAGCTTAGAACGGACTAGCGGGACGGCAGATACGCAGTATTTT; cdr3_aa: CASSLERTSGTADTQYF
d_call: -; v_call: TRBV2; j_call: TRBJ1-5; clone_size: -; cdr3_nt: TGTGCCAGCAGTGAAGCCACAGGTACCCCCCAGCCCCAGCATTTT; cdr3_aa: CASSEATGTPQPQHF
d_call: -; v_call: TRBV7-9; j_call: TRBJ1-5; clone_size: -; cdr3_nt: TGTGCCAGCAGCTCCGGACTTTCAAGTAGTCAGCCCCAGCATTTT; cdr3_aa: CASSSGLSSSQPQHF
d_call: -; v_call: TRBV10-1; j_call: TRBJ2-1; clone_size: -; cdr3_nt: TGCGCCAGCAGCCCCGCAGGACCGTCAATTTTGGGCAATGAGCAGTTCTTC; cdr3_aa: CASSPAGPSILGNEQFF
d_call: -; v_call: TRBV5-1; j_call: TRBJ2-5; clone_size: -; cdr3_nt: TGCGCCAGCAGGGTTTTAGGCCTCTACCAAGAGACCCAGTACTTC; cdr3_aa: CASRVLGLYQETQYF
d_call: -; v_call: TRBV5-1; j_call: TRBJ2-3; clone_size: -; cdr3_nt: TGCGCCAGCAAATTGGAGGGAGGTTCAGATACGCAGTATTTT; cdr3_aa: CASKLEGGSDTQYF
d_call: -; v_call: TRBV23-1; j_call: TRBJ1-4; clone_size: few; cdr3_nt: TGCGCCAGCAGACCCTTTGGCCGAGGATTTGAAAAACTGTTTTTT; cdr3_aa: CASRPFGRGFEKLFF
d_call: TRBD1; v_call: TRBV2; j_call: TRBJ2-7; clone_size: many; cdr3_nt: TGTGCCAGCAGTTTAGGACAGGGAAGCTCCTACGAGCAGTACTTC; cdr3_aa: CASSLGQGSSYEQYF
d_call: -; v_call: TRBV7-2; j_call: TRBJ2-1; clone_size: few; cdr3_nt: TGTGCCAGCAGCCGCAGGAGGGCCCAAAACAATGAGCAGTTCTTC; cdr3_aa: CASSRRRAQNNEQFF
d_call: TRBD1; v_call: TRBV5-4; j_call: TRBJ2-1; clone_size: -; cdr3_nt: TGTGCCAGCAGCTTGACCCCCACAGGGGGCTTAAACAATGAGCAGTTCTTC; cdr3_aa: CASSLTPTGGLNNEQFF
d_call: TRBD1; v_call: TRBV11-2; j_call: TRBJ1-1; clone_size: few; cdr3_nt: TGTGCCAGCAGCCCAGGTTCACTCCCCAGGGGGGCCACTGAAGCTTTCTTT; cdr3_aa: CASSPGSLPRGATEAFF
d_call: TRBD1; v_call: TRBV10-3; j_call: TRBJ2-5; clone_size: once; cdr3_nt: TGTGCCATCAGTGGAGGGACAGGGGAGACCCAGTACTTC; cdr3_aa: CAISGGTGETQYF
d_call: -; v_call: TRBV2; j_call: TRBJ2-5; clone_size: few; cdr3_nt: TGTGCCAGCAGTGAAGTGGTTGTGGGAGAGACCCAGTACTTC; cdr3_aa: CASSEVVVGETQYF
d_call: TRBD2; v_call: TRBV9; j_call: TRBJ2-1; clone_size: -; cdr3_nt: TGTGCCAGCAGCGCAAGGACTAGGGATAATGAGCAGTTCTTC; cdr3_aa: CASSARTRDNEQFF
d_call: -; v_call: TRBV9; j_call: TRBJ1-5; clone_size: -; cdr3_nt: TGTGCCAGCAGCGTAGGCGTAAGCAATCAGCCCCAGCATTTT; cdr3_aa: CASSVGVSNQPQHF
d_call: TRBD2; v_call: TRBV4-2; j_call: TRBJ2-2; clone_size: many; cdr3_nt: TGTGCCAGCAGCCAAGGACTAGCGGGAGATGGGGAGCTGTTTTTT; cdr3_aa: CASSQGLAGDGELFF
d_call: -; v_call: TRBV29-1; j_call: TRBJ2-3; clone_size: few; cdr3_nt: TGCAGCGCTCCCGGCCGGGTGAGCACAGATACGCAGTATTTT; cdr3_aa: CSAPGRVSTDTQYF
d_call: -; v_call: TRBV11-2; j_call: TRBJ2-3; clone_size: -; cdr3_nt: TGTGCCAGCAGCTTCCTGACAGATACGCAGTATTTT; cdr3_aa: CASSFLTDTQYF
d_call: -; v_call: TRBV4-1; j_call: TRBJ2-2; clone_size: few; cdr3_nt: TGCGCCAGCAGCCATAGGGATGCGAACACCGGGGAGCTGTTTTTT; cdr3_aa: CASSHRDANTGELFF
d_call: TRBD2; v_call: TRBV5-1; j_call: TRBJ2-2; clone_size: -; cdr3_nt: TGCGCCAGCAGGGTAGCGGGAGCGACCGGGGAGCTGTTTTTT; cdr3_aa: CASRVAGATGELFF
d_call: TRBD2; v_call: TRBV5-1; j_call: TRBJ2-1; clone_size: -; cdr3_nt: TGCGCCAGCAGCATTTCGGGACTAGCGGGAGGTGTCAATGAGCAGTTCTTC; cdr3_aa: CASSISGLAGGVNEQFF
d_call: -; v_call: TRBV27; j_call: TRBJ2-7; clone_size: many; cdr3_nt: TGTGCCAGTAGACCCCACGGGAGTGAGGACTACGAGCAGTACTTC; cdr3_aa: CASRPHGSEDYEQYF
d_call: TRBD2; v_call: TRBV9; j_call: TRBJ2-1; clone_size: many; cdr3_nt: TGTGCCAGCAGCGTAGCACTAGCGGGAGGATTCAGGCACAATGAGCAGTTCTTC; cdr3_aa: CASSVALAGGFRHNEQFF
d_call: -; v_call: TRBV21-1; j_call: TRBJ2-5; clone_size: few; cdr3_nt: TGTGCCACCCCCCGAAGGGCTTTTTTACGGACCCAGTACTTC; cdr3_aa: CATPRRAFLRTQYF
d_call: TRBD1; v_call: TRBV29-1; j_call: TRBJ1-1; clone_size: few; cdr3_nt: TGCAGCGTTCGAGGACAGGGTAACACTGAAGCTTTCTTT; cdr3_aa: CSVRGQGNTEAFF
d_call: -; v_call: TRBV28; j_call: TRBJ2-7; clone_size: many; cdr3_nt: TGTGCCAGCAGTTTCTGGACTAACAACTACGAGCAGTACTTC; cdr3_aa: CASSFWTNNYEQYF
d_call: TRBD1; v_call: TRBV6-6; j_call: TRBJ1-2; clone_size: -; cdr3_nt: TGTGCCAGCAGTTACCCTGGGACAGGGGGCGTTGGCTACACCTTC; cdr3_aa: CASSYPGTGGVGYTF
d_call: -; v_call: TRBV11-1; j_call: TRBJ2-2; clone_size: -; cdr3_nt: TGTGCCAGCAGCTTAACCCTCCCCGACACCGGGGAGCTGTTTTTT; cdr3_aa: CASSLTLPDTGELFF
d_call: -; v_call: TRBV9; j_call: TRBJ1-1; clone_size: few; cdr3_nt: TGTGCCAGCAGCGGGACAGAGTCGAACACTGAAGCTTTCTTT; cdr3_aa: CASSGTESNTEAFF
d_call: -; v_call: TRBV18; j_call: TRBJ1-1; clone_size: few; cdr3_nt: TGTGCCAGCTCACCAGGAGGGAACACTGAAGCTTTCTTT; cdr3_aa: CASSPGGNTEAFF
d_call: -; v_call: TRBV5-4; j_call: TRBJ2-3; clone_size: -; cdr3_nt: TGTGCCAGCAGCTCGGACTATGGGAGCACAGATACGCAGTATTTT; cdr3_aa: CASSSDYGSTDTQYF
d_call: TRBD1; v_call: TRBV28; j_call: TRBJ2-7; clone_size: -; cdr3_nt: TGTGCCAGCAGTTTGGTGGACAGGAGCTACGAGCAGTACTTC; cdr3_aa: CASSLVDRSYEQYF
d_call: -; v_call: TRBV6-5; j_call: TRBJ2-2; clone_size: few; cdr3_nt: TGTGCCAGCAGTACAGGGTTTGACACCGGGGAGCTGTTTTTT; cdr3_aa: CASSTGFDTGELFF
d_call: TRBD1; v_call: TRBV28; j_call: TRBJ2-7; clone_size: -; cdr3_nt: TGTGCCAGCAGTTTGGTCTCGACAGGGTTGGGGCAGTACTTC; cdr3_aa: CASSLVSTGLGQYF
d_call: TRBD2; v_call: TRBV9; j_call: TRBJ2-5; clone_size: -; cdr3_nt: TGTGCCAGCAGCCATAGCGGGAGTAGGGTCGAGACCCAGTACTTC; cdr3_aa: CASSHSGSRVETQYF
d_call: -; v_call: TRBV10-2; j_call: TRBJ2-1; clone_size: few; cdr3_nt: TGCGCCAGCAGTGGTGGCGGTGGGGGGTATGAGCAGTTCTTC; cdr3_aa: CASSGGGGGYEQFF
d_call: TRBD1; v_call: TRBV19; j_call: TRBJ2-6; clone_size: -; cdr3_nt: TGTGCCAGTAGTAGGGGGACAGGGAAGTCTGGGGCCAACGTCCTGACTTTC; cdr3_aa: CASSRGTGKSGANVLTF
d_call: TRBD1; v_call: TRBV29-1; j_call: TRBJ2-5; clone_size: -; cdr3_nt: TGCAGCGTTGCGACAGGGCGCAGAGAGACCCAGTACTTC; cdr3_aa: CSVATGRRETQYF
d_call: TRBD2; v_call: TRBV4-2; j_call: TRBJ2-3; clone_size: few; cdr3_nt: TGTGCCAGCAGCCAAGGGAGGGGAGGGCCGTATACGCAGTATTTT; cdr3_aa: CASSQGRGGPYTQYF
d_call: TRBD2; v_call: TRBV5-4; j_call: TRBJ2-2; clone_size: few; cdr3_nt: TGTGCCAGCAGCTTGGACGGACTAGCGAGGGACGGGGAGCTGTTTTTT; cdr3_aa: CASSLDGLARDGELFF
d_call: -; v_call: TRBV29-1; j_call: TRBJ2-1; clone_size: -; cdr3_nt: TGCAGCGTTGGGTTTATGGGGGGTGAGCAGTTCTTC; cdr3_aa: CSVGFMGGEQFF
d_call: -; v_call: TRBV5-6; j_call: TRBJ2-1; clone_size: few; cdr3_nt: TGTGCCAGCAGCTTGGACACGGGAGTTTGGAATGAGCAGTTCTTC; cdr3_aa: CASSLDTGVWNEQFF
d_call: -; v_call: TRBV11-2; j_call: TRBJ2-2; clone_size: few; cdr3_nt: TGTGCCAGCAGCTTACGTTTTGGGGGAGGGAACACCGGGGAGCTGTTTTTT; cdr3_aa: CASSLRFGGGNTGELFF
d_call: -; v_call: TRBV5-4; j_call: TRBJ2-5; clone_size: -; cdr3_nt: TGTGCCAGCAGTAAGGGACCCGGGGTAGAGACCCAGTACTTC; cdr3_aa: CASSKGPGVETQYF
d_call: TRBD1; v_call: TRBV27; j_call: TRBJ1-2; clone_size: -; cdr3_nt: TGTGCCAGCAGTCCACAGGGGGCGCTTCGCTATGGCTACACCTTC; cdr3_aa: CASSPQGALRYGYTF